The clone carrying this T cell receptor (beta chain) has at least ten counts. Its antigen remains unidentified. This record belongs to a study of Graves' ophthalmopathy and Graves' hyperthyroidism. TCR beta CDR3 regions were amplified from RNA transcripts. Second-round multiplex PCR came after first-round RT-PCR with HTBI primers. Via MiXCR, TCRdb re-called the multiplex PCR reads, giving one row per CDR3 protein. The table shows roughly 1.1 million distinct CDR3 sequences, with 35% to 40% occurring only once. Clinicians diagnosed using symptoms, serum thyroxine, TRAb, thyroid ultrasound and orbital computed tomography. Per germline, CDR1 MNHEY and CDR2 SVGAGI. Unmatched junction bases numbered 11, after V lost 1 base and J lost 4 bases. The CDR3 totals 17 residues. Overall study findings and caveats: Prediction of ophthalmopathy progression reached roughly 68% sensitivity and around 75% specificity. Blood contained most expanded thyroid clonotypes exceeding 0.001 frequency.

The clonotype comes from an adult man with Graves' hyperthyroidism. The J gene is TRBJ1-2, the V gene TRBV6-5; 8 nucleotides match TRBD1. The sequenced material came from peripheral blood or thyroid tissue (not recorded which). CDR3 in DNA: TGTGCCAGCAGTTACTGGGGGGGGGGACAGGACACCTATGGCTACACCTTC. It translates to CASSYWGGGQDTYGYTF.